The clone carrying this T cell receptor beta chain was counted a single time. No antigen is known for it. The source of the sample is a study of T-cell reconstitution after alpha-beta-depleted transplantation in children. Whole-study results and caveats: Several patients had high TCRbeta diversity at day 60; it came from surviving recipient T cells and thymic progenitors. Most T-cell counts and diversity one year after the transplant came from T cells that were newly produced. Reports say that about two months after transplant, the alpha-beta T cells came out of several hundred graft clones that had expanded.

Unique molecular identifiers tagged the TCRbeta library. From the PCR reads, TCRdb called clonotypes with MiXCR, one entry per CDR3 protein. This table holds approximately 250,000 distinct CDR3 sequences, around 25% found once. The sample consisted of PBMCs, taken before TCRalphabeta/CD19-depleted stem cell transplant. This TCR came from a girl aged 2 to 9 with Fanconi anemia, due to receive a stem cell transplant.

CDR3 residues: CSARGVTGNTIYF. The CDR3 nucleotides are TGCAGTGCTAGAGGAGTTACAGGAAACACCATATATTTT. The chain carries TRBV20-1 and TRBJ1-3; D is undetermined. With 1 base removed from V and 4 bases from J, the gap between germline ends came to 8 bases. Germline values: CDR1 DFQATT, CDR2 SNEGSKA (reference sequence). The CDR3 loop spans 13 amino acids.